This TCR beta chain was recorded in a study of blood T cell repertoires in COVID-19. Study summary: The origin of the acute and convalescent COVID-19 samples was the United States, Italy and Spain.

In the original workflow: Amplification with reference gene primers provided the estimates of nucleated cell counts. Clones were read by immunoSEQ multiplex PCR, and TCRdb kept only the in-frame ones, dropping some. That table gives V, J and clone size, and the DNA gave D and trimming. This sample has some 59,000 clones, with 80% to 85% found just once. CDR3 length: 12 amino acids. Germline loops: CDR1 GTSNPN, CDR2 SVGIG (reference sequence). V lost 0 bases, J lost 9 bases, and 9 bases lay in between. Seattle patients were enrolled during active infection and followed longitudinally. The V gene is TRBV30, the J gene TRBJ2-1, with D hard to call. This TCR was recovered from a man aged 25 to 45 with COVID-19, enrolled during active disease. The sequencing sample was made of peripheral blood. CDR3 loop: CAWSVQASEQFF. DNA for the CDR3: TGTGCCTGGAGTGTACAAGCGTCTGAGCAGTTCTTC.